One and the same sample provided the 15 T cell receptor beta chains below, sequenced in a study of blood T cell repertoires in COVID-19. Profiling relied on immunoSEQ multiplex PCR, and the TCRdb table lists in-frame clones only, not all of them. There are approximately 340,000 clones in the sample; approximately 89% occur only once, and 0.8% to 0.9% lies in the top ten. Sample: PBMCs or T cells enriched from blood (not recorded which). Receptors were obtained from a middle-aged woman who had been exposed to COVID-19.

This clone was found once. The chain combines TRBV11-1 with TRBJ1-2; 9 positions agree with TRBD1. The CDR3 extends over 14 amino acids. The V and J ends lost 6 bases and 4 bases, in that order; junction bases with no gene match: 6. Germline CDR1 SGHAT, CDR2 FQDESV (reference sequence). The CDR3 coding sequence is TGTGCCAGCAGTCCCGGGACAGGGTCCTATGGCTACACCTTC. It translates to CASSPGTGSYGYTF.

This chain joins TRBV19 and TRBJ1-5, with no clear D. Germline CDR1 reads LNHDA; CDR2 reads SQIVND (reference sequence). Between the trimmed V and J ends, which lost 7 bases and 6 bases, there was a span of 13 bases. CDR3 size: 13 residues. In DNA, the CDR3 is TGTGCCAGTACCCCGGGGTCTAGTCAGCCCCAGCATTTT. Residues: CASTPGSSQPQHF. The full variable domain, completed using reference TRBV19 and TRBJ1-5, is DGGITQSPKYLFRKEGQNVTLSCEQNLNHDAMYWYRQDPGQGLRLIYYSQIVNDFQKGDIAEGYSVSREKKESFPLTVTSAQKNPTAFYLCASTPGSSQPQHFGDGTRLSIL.

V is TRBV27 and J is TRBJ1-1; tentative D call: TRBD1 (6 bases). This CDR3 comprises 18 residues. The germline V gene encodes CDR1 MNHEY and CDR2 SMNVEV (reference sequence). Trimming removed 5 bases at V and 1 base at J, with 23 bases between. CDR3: CASSRVLGGGVGNTEAFF. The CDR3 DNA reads TGTGCCAGCAGTAGGGTTTTAGGGGGTGGAGTGGGGAACACTGAAGCTTTCTTT.

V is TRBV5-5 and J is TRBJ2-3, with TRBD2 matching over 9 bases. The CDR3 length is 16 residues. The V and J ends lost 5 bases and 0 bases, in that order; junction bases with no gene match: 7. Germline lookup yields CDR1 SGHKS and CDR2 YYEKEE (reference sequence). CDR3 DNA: TGTGCCAGCAGGACCCTAGCGGGGCATAGCACAGATACGCAGTATTTT. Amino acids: CASRTLAGHSTDTQYF.

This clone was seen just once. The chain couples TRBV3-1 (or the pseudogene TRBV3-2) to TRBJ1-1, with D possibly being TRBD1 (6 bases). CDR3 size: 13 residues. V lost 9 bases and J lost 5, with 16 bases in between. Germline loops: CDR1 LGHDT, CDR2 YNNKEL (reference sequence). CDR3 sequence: CASKQQGMTEAFF. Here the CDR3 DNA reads TGTGCCAGTAAACAACAGGGAATGACTGAAGCTTTCTTT.

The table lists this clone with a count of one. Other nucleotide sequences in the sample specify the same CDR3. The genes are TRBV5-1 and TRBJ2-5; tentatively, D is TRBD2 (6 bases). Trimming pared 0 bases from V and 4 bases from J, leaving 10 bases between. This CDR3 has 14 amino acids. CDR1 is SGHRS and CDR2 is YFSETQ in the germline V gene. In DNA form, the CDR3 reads TGCGCCAGCAGCTTGGGCCAGGGAGGAGAGACCCAGTACTTC. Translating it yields CASSLGQGGETQYF.

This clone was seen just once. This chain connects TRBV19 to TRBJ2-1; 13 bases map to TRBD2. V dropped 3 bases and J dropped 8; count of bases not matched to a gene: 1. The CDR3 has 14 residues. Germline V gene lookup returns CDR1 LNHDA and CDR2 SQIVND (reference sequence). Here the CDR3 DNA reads TGTGCCAGTAGTATCGGACTAGCGGGAGATGAGCAGTTCTTC. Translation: CASSIGLAGDEQFF.

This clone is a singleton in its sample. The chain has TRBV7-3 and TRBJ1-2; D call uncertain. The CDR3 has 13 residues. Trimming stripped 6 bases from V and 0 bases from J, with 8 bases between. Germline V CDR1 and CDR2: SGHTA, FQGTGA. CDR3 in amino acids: CASSLSPNYGYTF. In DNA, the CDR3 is TGTGCCAGCAGTTTATCTCCTAACTATGGCTACACCTTC. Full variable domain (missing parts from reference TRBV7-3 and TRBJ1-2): GAGVSQTPSNKVTEKGKYVELRCDPISGHTALYWYRQSLGQGPEFLIYFQGTGAADDSGLPNDRFFAVRPEGSVSTLKIQRTERGDSAVYLCASSLSPNYGYTFGSGTRLTVV.

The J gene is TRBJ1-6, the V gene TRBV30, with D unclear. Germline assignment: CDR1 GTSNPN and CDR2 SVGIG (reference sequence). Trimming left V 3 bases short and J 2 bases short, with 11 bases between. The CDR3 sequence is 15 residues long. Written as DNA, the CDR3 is TGTGCCTGGAGGGGAAACGGGGCCTATAATTCACCCCTCCACTTT. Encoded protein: CAWRGNGAYNSPLHF.

The CDR3 loop reads CASSLNLGGVSPLYGYTF. For the CDR3, the DNA is TGTGCCAGCAGCTTAAATTTAGGGGGCGTAAGCCCACTCTATGGCTACACCTTC. V and J are TRBV7-9 and TRBJ1-2, with 7 bases identical to TRBD1. This CDR3 spans 18 amino acids. Germline V gene lookup returns CDR1 SEHNR and CDR2 FQNEAQ (reference sequence). The junction had 16 bases not matched to a gene; V was cut back by 2 bases and J by 4 bases.

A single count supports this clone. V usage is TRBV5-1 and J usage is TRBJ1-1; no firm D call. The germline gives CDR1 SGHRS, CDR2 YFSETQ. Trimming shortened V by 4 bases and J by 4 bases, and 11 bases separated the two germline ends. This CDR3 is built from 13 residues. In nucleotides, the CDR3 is TGCGCCAGCAGCCCTCCATCAGGCACTGAAGCTTTCTTT. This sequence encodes CASSPPSGTEAFF.

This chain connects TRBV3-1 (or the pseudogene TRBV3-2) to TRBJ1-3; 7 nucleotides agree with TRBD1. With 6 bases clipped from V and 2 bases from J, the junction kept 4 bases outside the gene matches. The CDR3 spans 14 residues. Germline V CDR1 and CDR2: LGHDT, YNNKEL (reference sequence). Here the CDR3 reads CASRDRAAGNTIYF. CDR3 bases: TGTGCCAGCAGAGACAGGGCCGCTGGAAACACCATATATTTT.

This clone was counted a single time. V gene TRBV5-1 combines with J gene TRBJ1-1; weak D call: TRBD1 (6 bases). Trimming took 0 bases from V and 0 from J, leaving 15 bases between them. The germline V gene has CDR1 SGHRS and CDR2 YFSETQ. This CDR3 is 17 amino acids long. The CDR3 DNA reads TGCGCCAGCAGCTTGGTCGGGACATCCAGCATGAACACTGAAGCTTTCTTT. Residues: CASSLVGTSSMNTEAFF.

CDR3 sequence: CASSWVGTGVTDTQYF. CDR3 bases: TGTGCCAGCAGCTGGGTGGGGACAGGGGTCACAGATACGCAGTATTTT. The gene calls are TRBV27 and TRBJ2-3; 10 nucleotides align to TRBD1. After removal of 6 bases from V and 2 bases from J, the junction contained 8 bases not matched to a gene. The CDR3 is 16 amino acids. Germline CDR1 MNHEY, CDR2 SMNVEV (reference sequence).

The CDR3 bases are TGCGCCAGCAGCCCTGGTATCGGGACTAGCGGGAGATGGCTGTCCAATGAGCAGTTCTTC. It is translated as CASSPGIGTSGRWLSNEQFF. The rearrangement links TRBV5-1 to TRBJ2-1; 14 nucleotides align to TRBD2. This CDR3 is 20 amino acids long. V gave up 4 bases and J gave up 6 bases; unmatched junction bases: 18. Germline CDR1 SGHRS, CDR2 YFSETQ.